Here is one T cell receptor beta chain with its context. The clone's antigen remains unknown. Base quality data are lacking; no much larger clone is found one base away. The protocol used for the library was the immunoSEQ multiplex PCR assay. The multiplex PCR relied on a mix of 60 forward primers for TCR Vbeta segments and 13 reverse primers for TCR Jbeta segments. The CDR3 region of rearranged TCR beta genes was amplified from genomic DNA by a multiplex PCR assay. The amplified TCR beta libraries were sequenced on the Illumina HiSeq System as 87-base-pair reads. The published analysis was carried out like this. Across the roughly 700 repertoires, a later analysis counted some 80 million unique TCR beta chains, 9 million to 14 million of which were shared by at least two donors. Raw reads were error-corrected and collapsed into unique sequences with a nearest-neighbor algorithm that merged closely related sequences to remove PCR and sequencing errors. To assign V, D and J gene segments, CDR3 sequences were aligned to IMGT reference sequences. For a sequence to be retained, a match of at least six nucleotides to both a V gene segment and a J gene segment was required. Rearrangements were called productive when the CDR3 lacked stop codons and stayed in frame with V and J; all others were non-productive. Following IMGT convention, CDR3 was defined as the stretch from the second conserved V-encoded cysteine up to the conserved J-encoded phenylalanine. The earlier analysis of fewer than 750 of the donors excluded sequences that lacked an unambiguous match to a single V gene segment. An earlier analysis of around 600 of the donors classified V segments as functional when productive rearrangements were above 56.7% and as segregating when the standard deviation between donors was above 5%. A statistical classification framework was developed to diagnose cytomegalovirus status using the catalog of TCR beta chain sequences. In a later analysis, TCR nucleotide sequences were compared against IMGT/GENE-DB human TR gene sequences so that V and J genes could be assigned. In a later analysis, CDR3 sequences and most-parsimonious VDJ recombination scenarios were assigned using the TCRdist pipeline. In a later analysis, each TCR beta chain was defined by its CDR3 amino acid sequence together with its V-gene family, and reads lacking a unique V-gene family were excluded. A later analysis removed 500 to 650 highly shared, low-generation-probability nucleotide sequences to deal with suspected cross-contamination and a sequencing artifact. In a later analysis, a clonal expansion index for each public chain was calculated from normalized within-repertoire ranks of inferred template counts. Generation probabilities in a later analysis came from a VDJ recombination model fitted to out-of-frame rearrangements, and those results were checked against IGoR. In a later analysis, hypergeometric tests were used to score TCR-TCR, TCR-HLA and TCR-CMV co-occurrence, with a repertoire-size bias correction applied to TCR pairs. A later analysis estimated false discovery rates by permuting HLA or CMV assignments 20 times. In a later analysis, co-occurring TCRs were grouped using DBSCAN, with TCRdist sequence similarity added in when clustering inside HLA-allele-positive subsets. Repertoires with fewer than 30,000 or more than 120,000 public chains, plus five repertoires with anomalous nucleotide sharing, were excluded from co-occurrence clustering. TCRdb carries this immuneACCESS record with in-frame sequences only. Its versions omit some clonotypes, under half of them owing to an unresolved V gene in the studies checked, with the rest unexplained. V, J and clone size are taken as reported in that table, and D and trimming were inferred from the DNA itself. In all, the sample holds under 150,000 clones, and less than 10% of those were seen once. 1.5% to 2% of the sample belongs to the ten largest clones.

These data are taken from a study of cytomegalovirus exposure and HLA in healthy donors (TCRdb year 2017). Notes on the research overall: In an earlier analysis of under 600 of the donors, 250 to 350 Gb of sequence data and just under 120 million unique TCR beta sequences from some 170 million T cells were reported. Across roughly 420 genotyped donors of the cohort, an average of about 250,000 unique TCR beta nucleotide sequences per donor were sequenced, and roughly 18% of those sequences were non-productive. To predict cytomegalovirus infection status, the study combined high-throughput TCR immunosequencing, statistical association of individual TCRs with disease status, and machine learning. Approximately 310 gigabases of sequencing data and around 88 million unique TCR sequences made up an early release that covered some 640 HLA-typed donors. The study used immunosequencing to profile the T cell repertoires of approximately 650 subjects and linked those repertoires to cytomegalovirus serostatus. A later genetic analysis took genome-wide SNP genotypes for about three fifths of the 666 donors and used that subset as a discovery cohort. Among the roughly 390 genotyped donors, 75% to 90% belonged to the genetic ancestry cluster associated with self-reported Caucasian donors. Every discovery cohort repertoire had been produced on one sequencing platform. Donor age, sex, ethnicity and CMV serostatus were compiled alongside the repertoire data. Typing coverage differed by locus: A, B, C, DRB1 and DQB1 were typed in about 629-640 donors, DQA1 in 500 to 550, DPA1 in 600 to 610, and DPB1 in 450 to 490. The later analysis used no new phenotypic data to find candidate immune exposures, relying instead on TCR beta sequences and their occurrence across donors. Besides the first cohort of around 700 subjects, a separate validation cohort made up of roughly 130 different subjects was used. In an earlier analysis of roughly 600 of the donors, high-throughput TCR beta sequencing was used to judge whether each TCR beta V gene segment behaved as functional or pseudogenic. The study aimed to test whether cataloging public T cell receptors could reveal signatures of past pathogen exposure. Five DR-DQ haplotypes were handled as single units for association and clustering, since linkage in the cohort was strong. HLA typing covered class I and class II loci at four-digit resolution. A later analysis re-examined previously published TCR beta repertoires from just over 650 donors and added high-resolution HLA genotyping to investigate patterns of TCR occurrence.

The CDR3 runs 13 amino acids, cysteine and phenylalanine included. This entry keeps only the CDR3 DNA: 39 bases, framed from base 1. In the germline V gene, CDR1 corresponds to SNHLY and CDR2 to FYNNEI. The trim is 3 bases for V and 10 bases for J, with a gap of 13 bases between the germline ends. The cohort consisted of 650 to 850 healthy bone marrow donors. At the time of sampling, every cohort member was nominally healthy, though immune exposures that went unrecorded were likely present. The donor was CMV seronegative and was included in the group of over 300 seronegative cohort members. A peripheral blood sample was provided by each donor, and peripheral blood mononuclear cells were used for TCR beta sequencing. The Qiagen DNeasy Blood Extraction Kit was used to extract genomic DNA from the blood cell samples. The paper's findings and limits, for the study overall: Broadly in line with IMGT annotations, most TCR beta V segments showed up in productive rearrangements about 87% or about 30% of the time in an earlier analysis of approximately 600 of the donors. In a later analysis, TCR association rates were found to vary across HLA loci, with the most associated TCRs seen for DRB1 alleles and the fewest for HLA-C alleles. A few of the identified cytomegalovirus-associated TCR beta chains were confirmed in vitro to be specific for cytomegalovirus antigens. The only immune exposure information available for the cohort was CMV serostatus. Cytomegalovirus status was reported to be diagnosed by the classifier with high specificity and sensitivity in both the original and validation cohorts. Most CMV-associated TCR beta chains appeared to be HLA-restricted in a later analysis, and the HLA associations seemed to be driven largely by CMV exposure. The cohort was sequenced for TCR beta chains only, and without alpha or paired-chain data the features that could be detected were limited. In a later genetic analysis, a missense DCLRE1C variant was associated with V-gene and J-gene trimming of TCR beta chains, and the association was replicated in an independent cohort. Linkage disequilibrium might explain the correlated functional status among segregating V segments, but an unknown experimental factor could not be excluded. Assigning TCR associations to individual alleles was difficult when HLA alleles, especially DR and DQ, strongly co-occurred. A group of highly shared sequence variants was considered likely to be a technical artifact of the sequencing pipeline. Compared with equally common non-associated chains, HLA-associated TCR beta chains in a later analysis were more clonally expanded and had lower generation probabilities. In a later genetic analysis, fewer N-insertions in productive TCRs were reported among donors in an Asian-associated ancestry cluster than the roughly 700-donor mean. Because counts were too low, about 18 rarely observed V segments, including chromosome 9 orphons, were excluded from the earlier analysis of 500 to 700 of the donors. Roughly uniform sequencing depth across donors was assumed in presence/absence analyses, although this assumption may not hold. Because HLA typing was unavailable for some donors at each locus, only the typed subset was used in association tests. It was suggested by the authors that the approach could potentially be generalized to other disease states and immunological phenotypes. A later analysis reported that several top co-occurrence clusters appeared linked to parvovirus B19, influenza, CMV and Epstein-Barr virus. Specific HLA alleles were associated with 15,000 to 20,000 TCR beta sequences at a false discovery rate of 0.05 in a later analysis. The 87-base-pair reads could not distinguish some IMGT-functional V segments, including TRBV6-2 and TRBV6-3, so those segments were excluded. A further reported finding was that TCR beta sequences accurately predicted the HLA-A and HLA-B alleles for most subjects in the first cohort. Across donors, most TCR sequences were observed very rarely, whereas some public TCRs were present in many individuals. The study listed approximately 150 TCR beta chains as associated with cytomegalovirus.

This TCR derives from a male donor in good health and CMV-seronegative. The chain is made from TRBV2 and TRBJ2-1, with an unclear D gene assignment. What was sequenced was PBMCs. Read as DNA, the sequence is TGTGCCAGCAGTGACTCCCAGGTTGGGGAGCAGTTCTTC. This gives the protein CASSDSQVGEQFF.